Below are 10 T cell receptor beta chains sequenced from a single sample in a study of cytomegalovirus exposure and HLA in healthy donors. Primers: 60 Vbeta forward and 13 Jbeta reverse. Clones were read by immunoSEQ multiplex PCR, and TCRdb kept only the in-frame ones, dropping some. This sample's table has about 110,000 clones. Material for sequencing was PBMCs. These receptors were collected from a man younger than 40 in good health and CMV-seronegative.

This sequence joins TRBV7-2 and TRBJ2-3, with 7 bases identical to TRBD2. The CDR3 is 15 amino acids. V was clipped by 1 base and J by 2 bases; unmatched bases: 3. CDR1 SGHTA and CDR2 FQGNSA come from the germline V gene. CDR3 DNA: TGTGCCAGCAGCTTAGGTCTAGCGGTCACAGATACGCAGTATTTT. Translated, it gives CASSLGLAVTDTQYF.

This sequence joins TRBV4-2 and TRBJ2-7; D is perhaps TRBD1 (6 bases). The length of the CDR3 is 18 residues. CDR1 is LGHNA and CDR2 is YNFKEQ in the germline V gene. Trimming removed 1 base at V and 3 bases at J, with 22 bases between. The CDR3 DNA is TGTGCCAGCAGCCAAGCGCTTCGGACAGCCGGTTCAGGCTACGAGCAGTACTTC. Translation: CASSQALRTAGSGYEQYF.

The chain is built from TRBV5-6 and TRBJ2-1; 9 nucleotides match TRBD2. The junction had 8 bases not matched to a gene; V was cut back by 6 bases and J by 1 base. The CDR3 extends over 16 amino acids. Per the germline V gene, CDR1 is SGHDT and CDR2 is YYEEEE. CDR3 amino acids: CASNSGGGGSYNEQFF. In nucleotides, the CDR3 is TGTGCCAGCAACTCCGGCGGGGGGGGGTCCTACAATGAGCAGTTCTTC.

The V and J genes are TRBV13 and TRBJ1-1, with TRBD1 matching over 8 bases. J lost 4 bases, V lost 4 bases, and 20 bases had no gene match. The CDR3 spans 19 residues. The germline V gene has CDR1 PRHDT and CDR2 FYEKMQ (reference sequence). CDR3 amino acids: CASSWNTPDPDRESTEAFF. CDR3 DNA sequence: TGTGCCAGCAGCTGGAATACGCCCGACCCGGACAGGGAGTCCACTGAAGCTTTCTTT.

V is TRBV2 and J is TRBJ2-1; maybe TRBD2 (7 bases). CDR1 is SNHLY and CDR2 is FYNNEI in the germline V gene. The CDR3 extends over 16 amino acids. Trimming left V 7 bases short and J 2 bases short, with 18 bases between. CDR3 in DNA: TGTGCCAGCACTCACCCCGGCGGGGGCGCCTACAATGAGCAGTTCTTC. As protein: CASTHPGGGAYNEQFF.

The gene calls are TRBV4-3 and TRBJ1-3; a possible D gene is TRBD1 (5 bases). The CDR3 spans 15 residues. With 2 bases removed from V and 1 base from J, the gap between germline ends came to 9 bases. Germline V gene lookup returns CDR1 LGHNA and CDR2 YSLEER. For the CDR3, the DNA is TGCGCCAGCAGCCAATTATCAGGGTCTGGAAACACCATATATTTT. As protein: CASSQLSGSGNTIYF.

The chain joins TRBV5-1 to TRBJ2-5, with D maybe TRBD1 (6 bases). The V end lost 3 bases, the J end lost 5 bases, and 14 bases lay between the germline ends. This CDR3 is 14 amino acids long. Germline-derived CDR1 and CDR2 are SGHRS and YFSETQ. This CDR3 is CASSSTGMGETQYF. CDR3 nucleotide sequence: TGCGCCAGCAGCTCCACAGGGATGGGGGAGACCCAGTACTTC.

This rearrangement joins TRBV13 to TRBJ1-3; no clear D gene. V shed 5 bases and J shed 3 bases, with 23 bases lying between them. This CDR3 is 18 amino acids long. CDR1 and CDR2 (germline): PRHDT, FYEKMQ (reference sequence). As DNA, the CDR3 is TGTGCCAGCAGCCTTCGAGAAGGCCGGGATCGGGGTGGAAACACCATATATTTT. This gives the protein CASSLREGRDRGGNTIYF.

The DNA of the CDR3 is TGTGCCAGCAGCTTCGGGACAGGAGGAGGGGGATATGGCTACACCTTC. The encoded protein is CASSFGTGGGGYGYTF. This rearrangement joins TRBV2 to TRBJ1-2, with 8 positions matching TRBD1. Germline V gene sequence: CDR1 SNHLY, CDR2 FYNNEI. Losses at the gene ends were 6 bases for V and 5 bases for J; bases not matched to a gene: 14. This CDR3 comprises 16 residues.

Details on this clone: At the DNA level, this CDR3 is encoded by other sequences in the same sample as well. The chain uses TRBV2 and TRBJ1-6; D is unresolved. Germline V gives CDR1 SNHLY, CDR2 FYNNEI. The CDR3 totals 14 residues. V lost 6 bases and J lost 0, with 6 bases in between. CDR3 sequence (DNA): TGTGCCAGCAGCCCTAGCTCCTATAATTCACCCCTCCACTTT. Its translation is CASSPSSYNSPLHF.